The T cell receptor (beta chain) described here comes from a study of cytomegalovirus exposure and HLA in healthy donors (dated by TCRdb to the late 2010s). At the level of the whole study: An earlier analysis of 587 of the donors reported approximately 300 Gb of sequence data and some 120 million unique TCR beta sequences from approximately 180 million T cells. An early release that covered 640 HLA-typed donors contained about 290 gigabases of sequencing data and some 87 million unique TCR sequences. Of the 300 to 450 genotyped donors, approximately 80% fell in the genetic ancestry cluster associated with self-reported Caucasian donors. The study aimed to test whether cataloging public T cell receptors could reveal signatures of past pathogen exposure. The study used immunosequencing to profile the T cell repertoires of approximately 650 subjects and linked those repertoires to cytomegalovirus serostatus. A separate validation cohort of about 110 different subjects was used in addition to the approximately 670-subject first cohort. High-throughput TCR immunosequencing, statistical association of individual TCRs with disease status, and machine learning were combined to predict cytomegalovirus infection status. In a later analysis, previously published TCR beta repertoires from 666 donors were re-analyzed and high-resolution HLA genotyping was added so that TCR occurrence patterns could be studied. Rather than drawing on any new phenotypic data, the later analysis identified candidate immune exposures from TCR beta sequences and the way those sequences occurred across donors. To decide whether each TCR beta V gene segment behaved as functional or pseudogenic, an earlier analysis of some 600 of the donors relied on high-throughput TCR beta sequencing. Donor age, sex, ethnicity and CMV serostatus were collected together with the repertoire data. In a later genetic analysis, genome-wide SNP genotypes for about 60% of the 666 donors were used, and that subset was treated as a discovery cohort. Every repertoire in the discovery cohort had been generated on one and the same sequencing platform. Both class I and class II loci were covered by HLA typing, at four-digit resolution. The number of typed donors differed by locus: roughly 620-630 for A, B, C, DRB1 and DQB1; 522 for DQA1; approximately 600 for DPA1; and around 470 for DPB1. A handful of DR-DQ haplotypes were handled as single units for association and clustering because linkage in the cohort was strong. Among about 390 genotyped donors of the cohort, an average of around 240,000 unique TCR beta nucleotide sequences were sequenced per donor, about a sixth of them non-productive. On the study overall, not on this receptor specifically: It was suggested by the authors that the approach could potentially be generalized to other disease states and immunological phenotypes. In a later analysis, the rate of TCR association differed among HLA loci, with DRB1 alleles having the most associated TCRs and HLA-C alleles having the fewest. Three of the identified cytomegalovirus-associated TCR beta chains were confirmed in vitro to be specific for cytomegalovirus antigens. Some IMGT-functional V segments, including TRBV6-2 and TRBV6-3, could not be distinguished by the 87-base-pair reads and were therefore excluded. Linkage disequilibrium might explain the correlated functional status among segregating V segments, but an unknown experimental factor could not be ruled out. A later analysis found that HLA-associated TCR beta chains were more clonally expanded and had lower generation probabilities than equally common non-associated chains. In this cohort, only TCR beta chains were sequenced, and detectable features were limited by the absence of alpha or paired-chain data. At a false discovery rate of 0.05, a later analysis linked about 16,000 TCR beta sequences to specific HLA alleles. Most TCR sequences were seen in very few donors, while some public TCRs were found in many individuals. In a later genetic analysis, a missense DCLRE1C variant was associated with V-gene and J-gene trimming of TCR beta chains, and the association was replicated in an independent cohort. Sequencing depth was assumed to be roughly uniform across donors in the presence/absence analyses, though that assumption may not hold. A later analysis reported that several top co-occurrence clusters appeared linked to parvovirus B19, influenza, CMV and Epstein-Barr virus. When HLA alleles, especially DR and DQ, strongly co-occurred, TCR associations were difficult to assign to individual alleles. In an earlier analysis of a few hundred of the donors, most TCR beta V segments were observed in productive rearrangements about 87% or about 30% of the time, broadly matching IMGT annotations. A further reported finding was that TCR beta sequences accurately predicted the HLA-A and HLA-B alleles for most subjects in the first cohort. Immune exposure information for the cohort was limited to CMV serostatus. The study listed over 150 TCR beta chains as associated with cytomegalovirus. According to a later genetic analysis, donors in an Asian-associated ancestry cluster had fewer N-insertions in productive TCRs than the roughly 670-donor mean. In a later analysis, most CMV-associated TCR beta chains were found to appear HLA-restricted, with HLA associations seemingly driven largely by CMV exposure. A cluster of highly shared sequence variants was judged likely to be a technical artifact of the sequencing pipeline. Because some donors lacked HLA typing at each locus, the association tests relied only on the typed subset. Because counts were too low, approximately 18 rarely observed V segments, including chromosome 9 orphons, were excluded from the earlier analysis of around 640 of the donors. The classifier was reported to diagnose cytomegalovirus status with high specificity and sensitivity in both the original and validation cohorts.

Worth noting for this clone: Its antigen is currently not known. No base qualities exist here, and no much larger clone lies one base off it.

Preparation of the library involved the immunoSEQ multiplex PCR assay. The multiplex PCR relied on a mix of 60 forward primers for TCR Vbeta segments and 13 reverse primers for TCR Jbeta segments. Amplification of the CDR3 region of rearranged TCR beta genes was performed with a multiplex PCR assay on genomic DNA. The Illumina HiSeq System was used to sequence the amplified TCR beta libraries as 87-base-pair reads. As for the original processing: In a later analysis, tens of millions of unique TCR beta chains were counted across the approximately 640 repertoires, and about 10 million of these chains were shared by at least two donors. Raw reads were error-corrected and collapsed into unique sequences with a nearest-neighbor algorithm that merged closely related sequences to remove PCR and sequencing errors. Alignment of CDR3 sequences to IMGT reference sequences was used to assign V, D and J gene segments. Each retained sequence needed at least a six-nucleotide match to both a V gene segment and a J gene segment. Rearrangements were classified as productive when the CDR3 lacked stop codons and remained in frame with V and J, and all other rearrangements were classified as non-productive. Following IMGT convention, CDR3 was defined as the stretch from the second conserved V-encoded cysteine to the conserved J-encoded phenylalanine. The earlier analysis of 587 of the donors excluded sequences that lacked an unambiguous match to a single V gene segment. An earlier analysis of roughly 590 of the donors called V segments functional above 56.7% productive rearrangements and segregating when the between-donor standard deviation exceeded 5%. To diagnose cytomegalovirus status from the catalog of TCR beta chain sequences, a statistical classification framework was built. V and J gene assignment, in a later analysis, came from comparing TCR nucleotide sequences with IMGT/GENE-DB human TR gene sequences. A later analysis assigned CDR3 sequences and most-parsimonious VDJ recombination scenarios with the TCRdist pipeline. A later analysis defined each TCR beta chain by its CDR3 amino acid sequence plus V-gene family, and excluded reads lacking a unique V-gene family. To address suspected cross-contamination and a sequencing artifact, a later analysis removed approximately 590 highly shared, low-generation-probability nucleotide sequences. In a later analysis, a clonal expansion index for each public chain was calculated from normalized within-repertoire ranks of inferred template counts. In a later analysis, generation probabilities were computed with a VDJ recombination model fitted to out-of-frame rearrangements, and the resulting probabilities were checked against IGoR. In a later analysis, TCR-TCR, TCR-HLA and TCR-CMV co-occurrence was scored with hypergeometric tests, and a repertoire-size bias correction was applied to TCR pairs. False discovery rates were estimated in a later analysis by permuting HLA or CMV assignments 20 times. In a later analysis, co-occurring TCRs were grouped using DBSCAN, and TCRdist sequence similarity was added for clustering within HLA-allele-positive subsets. Co-occurrence clustering excluded repertoires with fewer than 30,000 or more than 120,000 public chains, plus five with anomalous nucleotide sharing. Drawn from immuneACCESS, this table holds only the in-frame rearrangements with V and J called that TCRdb kept. Clones are partly lost; checked studies trace under half to an unresolved V gene and leave the rest unexplained. V and J calls and clone size are as listed in that table; D and trimming were resolved from the DNA. The sample table records about 160,000 clones; around 76% of these occur just once. About 1.9% of the sample is held by the ten biggest clonotypes.

The cohort was made up of around 720 healthy bone marrow donors. All cohort members were sampled while nominally healthy, although unrecorded immune exposures were likely present. The donor was CMV seronegative and was included in the group of about 350 seronegative cohort members. Each donor provided a peripheral blood sample, and peripheral blood mononuclear cells were used for TCR beta sequencing. Genomic DNA was extracted from the blood cell samples with the Qiagen DNeasy Blood Extraction Kit. According to the germline V gene (reference sequence), CDR1 reads GTSNPN and CDR2 reads SVGIG. V loses 1 base, J loses 2 bases, and the germline ends lie 8 bases apart. Reading from cysteine to phenylalanine, the CDR3 counts 14 amino acids. The entry retains the CDR3 DNA only, 42 bases that are in frame from base 1.

This chain joins TRBV30 to TRBJ1-4; tentative D gene TRBD1, with 5 bases matching. This TCR derives from a female donor in good health and CMV-seronegative. The sample was PBMCs. The DNA is as follows: TGTGCCTGGAGTGGGGGACTCACTAATGAAAAACTGTTTTTT. This encodes CAWSGGLTNEKLFF.